These 8 T cell receptor beta chains originate from one sample sequenced in a study of CD8+ T cells in alopecia areata. Extracted RNA was reverse transcribed, and the resulting cDNA served as sequencing template. Profiling relied on immunoSEQ multiplex PCR, and the TCRdb table lists in-frame clones only, not all of them. The sample comprises more than 100,000 clones, about 50% of which are singletons, and roughly 0.5% rests with the top ten. The treatment is: oral pan-JAK inhibitor, 5-10 mg twice daily. The sample here was CD4+ T cells sorted from blood, taken at week 4, from a patient treated with tofacitinib. These receptors came from a human donor with alopecia areata.

The CDR3 nucleotides are TGTGCCAGCAGCCCAAGACAGCACAATCAGCCCCAGCATTTT. The encoded protein is CASSPRQHNQPQHF. The genes are TRBV7-2 and TRBJ1-5; TRBD1 might be the D (5 bases). Germline V gene sequence: CDR1 SGHTA, CDR2 FQGNSA. Trimming took 5 bases from V and 3 from J, leaving 11 bases between them. The CDR3 loop spans 14 amino acids.

The chain combines TRBV6-5 with TRBJ1-5; weak D call: TRBD1 (5 bases). Deletions cut 5 bases from V and 0 bases from J, with 8 bases between. The CDR3 runs 14 residues. Germline assignment: CDR1 MNHEY and CDR2 SVGAGI. The CDR3 spells CASSETDSNQPQHF. CDR3 nucleotide sequence: TGTGCCAGCAGTGAGACAGATAGCAATCAGCCCCAGCATTTT.

This clone showed up just a few times. The V and J genes are TRBV29-1 and TRBJ1-1; D gene ambiguous. The CDR3 consists of 14 residues. V lost 1 base, J lost 6 bases, and 15 bases lay in between. Germline CDR1 is SQVTM and CDR2 is ANQGSEA. CDR3 sequence reads: CSVEGVRAAAEAFF. The CDR3 DNA sequence: TGCAGCGTTGAAGGAGTAAGGGCCGCGGCTGAAGCTTTCTTT.

Concerning this clone itself: Within the sample, other DNA sequences also encode this same CDR3. The chain employs TRBV30 and TRBJ1-1; the D is unclear. Germline loops: CDR1 GTSNPN, CDR2 SVGIG (reference sequence). This CDR3 is built from 12 residues. Trimming took 4 bases from V and 1 from J, leaving 7 bases between them. In DNA, the CDR3 is TGTGCCTGGACACGACAGAACACTGAAGCTTTCTTT. It yields the protein CAWTRQNTEAFF.

CDR3 bases: TGTGCCAGCAGCCAAGGGCGAGGGGCTAGCGGGGGTAACAATGAGCAGTTCTTC. Its translation: CASSQGRGASGGNNEQFF. The chain recombines TRBV4-2 with TRBJ2-1; TRBD2 matches 10 bases. This CDR3 has 18 residues. Looked up from germline, CDR1 is LGHNA and CDR2 is YNFKEQ. Unmatched junction bases numbered 11, after V lost 1 base and J lost 5 bases.

The chain uses TRBV25-1 and TRBJ2-3, with D uncertain. The CDR3 is 14 amino acids. V dropped 5 bases and J dropped 0 bases, with 9 bases sitting between them. Germline V lookup: CDR1 MGHDK, CDR2 SYGVNS. The CDR3 DNA reads as TGTGCCAGCAGTACGGAGTATAGCACAGATACGCAGTATTTT. This gives the protein CASSTEYSTDTQYF.

The chain couples TRBV9 to TRBJ1-2; D perhaps matches TRBD1 (5 bases). The CDR3 contains 12 residues. CDR1 is SGDLS, CDR2 YYNGEE, per germline. Trimming took 4 bases from V and 5 from J, leaving 9 bases between them. CDR3 sequence: CASSSQGYGYTF. DNA of the CDR3: TGTGCCAGCAGCTCCCAGGGTTATGGCTACACCTTC.

J is TRBJ1-4 and V is TRBV29-1; D is unresolved. The CDR3 covers 12 residues. Germline CDR1 and CDR2: SQVTM and ANQGSEA. V lost 7 bases to trimming and J lost 5 bases, with 11 bases between them. CDR3 sequence (DNA): TGCAGCGCCCACAGTGGGAATGAAAAACTGTTTTTT. Translated: CSAHSGNEKLFF.